This T cell receptor (beta chain) is drawn from a study of blood T cell repertoires in COVID-19. This clone was recorded once. Clones were sequenced by immunoSEQ multiplex PCR, and TCRdb holds only the in-frame ones, with some missing. The repertoire holds about 300,000 clones, with 70% to 90% as singletons. Trimming removed 0 bases from V and 4 bases from J, with 10 bases in between. Germline V gene data show CDR1 as SGDLS and CDR2 as YYNGEE. CDR3 length: 14 amino acids. The chain couples TRBV9 to TRBJ1-2, with a weak D call TRBD1 (5 bases). The source material was PBMCs or T cells enriched from blood (not recorded which). This TCR was recovered from a woman aged 30 to 39 who had recovered from COVID-19. In nucleotides, the CDR3 is TGTGCCAGCAGCGTAGACGGGGGTCGCTATGGCTACACCTTC. Amino acids: CASSVDGGRYGYTF. Full variable domain (rest looked up from reference TRBV9 and TRBJ1-2): DSGVTQTPKHLITATGQRVTLRCSPRSGDLSVYWYQQSLDQGLQFLIQYYNGEERAKGNILERFSAQQFPDLHSELNLSSLELGDSALYFCASSVDGGRYGYTFGSGTRLTVV.